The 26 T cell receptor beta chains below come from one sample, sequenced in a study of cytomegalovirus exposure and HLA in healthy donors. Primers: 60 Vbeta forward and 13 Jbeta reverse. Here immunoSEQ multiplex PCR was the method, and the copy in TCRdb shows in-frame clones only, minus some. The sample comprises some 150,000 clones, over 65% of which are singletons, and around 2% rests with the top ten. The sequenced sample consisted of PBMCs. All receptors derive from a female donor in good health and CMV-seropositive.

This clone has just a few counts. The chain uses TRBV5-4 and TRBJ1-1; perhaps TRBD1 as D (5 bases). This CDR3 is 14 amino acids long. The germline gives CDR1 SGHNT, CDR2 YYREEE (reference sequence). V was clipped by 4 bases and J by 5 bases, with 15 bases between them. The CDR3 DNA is TGTGCCAGCAGCCCAGGGTTTTCGGTTACTGAAGCTTTCTTT. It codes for CASSPGFSVTEAFF. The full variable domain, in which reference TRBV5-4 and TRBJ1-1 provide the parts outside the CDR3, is ETGVTQSPTHLIKTRGQQVTLRCSSQSGHNTVSWYQQALGQGPQFIFQYYREEENGRGNFPPRFSGLQFPNYSSELNVNALELDDSALYLCASSPGFSVTEAFFGQGTRLTVV.

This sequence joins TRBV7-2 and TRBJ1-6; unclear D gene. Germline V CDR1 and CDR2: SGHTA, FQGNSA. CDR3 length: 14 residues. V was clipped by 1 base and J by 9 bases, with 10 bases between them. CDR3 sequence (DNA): TGTGCCAGCAGCTTAGGGTTAGTTAGTTCACCCCTCCACTTT. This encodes CASSLGLVSSPLHF.

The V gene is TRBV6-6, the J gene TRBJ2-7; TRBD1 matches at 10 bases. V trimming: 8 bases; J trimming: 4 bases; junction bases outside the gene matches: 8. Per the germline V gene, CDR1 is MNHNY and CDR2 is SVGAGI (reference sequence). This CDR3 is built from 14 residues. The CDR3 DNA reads TGTGCCAGCTTGTTAAGACAGGGGGCGTACGAGCAGTACTTC. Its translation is CASLLRQGAYEQYF.

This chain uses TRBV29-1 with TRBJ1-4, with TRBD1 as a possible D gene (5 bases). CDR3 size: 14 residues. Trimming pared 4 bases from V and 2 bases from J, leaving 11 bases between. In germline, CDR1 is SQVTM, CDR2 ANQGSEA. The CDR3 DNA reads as TGCAGCGTTGGGGGGGGGTCGACTAATGAAAAACTGTTTTTT. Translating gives CSVGGGSTNEKLFF.

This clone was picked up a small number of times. CDR3 in amino acids: CATSRDLAGDGGYTF. DNA of the CDR3: TGTGCCACCAGCAGAGATCTGGCAGGGGATGGTGGCTACACCTTC. V usage is TRBV15 and J usage is TRBJ1-2; D is perhaps TRBD1 (6 bases). Trimming removed 0 bases at V and 7 bases at J, with 15 bases between. Germline loops: CDR1 LNHNV, CDR2 YYDKDF (reference sequence). The CDR3 sequence is 15 residues long. The entire variable domain, with the rest obtained from reference TRBV15 and TRBJ1-2, is as follows: DAMVIQNPRYQVTQFGKPVTLSCSQTLNHNVMYWYQQKSSQAPKLLFHYYDKDFNNEADTPDNFQSRRPNTSFCFLDIRSPGLGDTAMYLCATSRDLAGDGGYTFGSGTRLTVV.

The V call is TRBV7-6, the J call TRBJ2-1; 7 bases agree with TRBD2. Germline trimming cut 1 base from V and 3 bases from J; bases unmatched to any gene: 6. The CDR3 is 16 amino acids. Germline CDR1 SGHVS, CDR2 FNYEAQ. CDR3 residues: CASSLEGAGLYNEQFF. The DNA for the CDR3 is TGTGCCAGCAGCTTAGAGGGAGCGGGACTCTACAATGAGCAGTTCTTC.

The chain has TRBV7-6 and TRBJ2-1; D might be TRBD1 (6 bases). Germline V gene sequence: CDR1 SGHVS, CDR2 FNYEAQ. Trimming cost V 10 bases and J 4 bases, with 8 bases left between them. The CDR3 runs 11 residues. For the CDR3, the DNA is TGTGCCACAGGGGTATACAATGAGCAGTTCTTC. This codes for CATGVYNEQFF.

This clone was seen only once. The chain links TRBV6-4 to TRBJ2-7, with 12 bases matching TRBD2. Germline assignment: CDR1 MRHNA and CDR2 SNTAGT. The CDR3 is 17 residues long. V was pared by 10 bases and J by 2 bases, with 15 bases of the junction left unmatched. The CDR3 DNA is TGTGCCACTCCGGGACTAGCGGGTTCAGGACAGACCTACGAGCAGTACTTC. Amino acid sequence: CATPGLAGSGQTYEQYF.

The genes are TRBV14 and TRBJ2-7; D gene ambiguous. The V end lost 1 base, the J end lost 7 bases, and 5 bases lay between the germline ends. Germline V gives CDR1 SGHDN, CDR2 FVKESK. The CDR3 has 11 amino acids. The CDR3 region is CASSQAREQYF. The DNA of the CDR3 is TGTGCCAGCAGCCAAGCCAGGGAGCAGTACTTC.

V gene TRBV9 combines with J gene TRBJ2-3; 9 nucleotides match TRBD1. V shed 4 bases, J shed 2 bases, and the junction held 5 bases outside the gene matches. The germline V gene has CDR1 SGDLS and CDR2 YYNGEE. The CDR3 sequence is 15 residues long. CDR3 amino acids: CASSSRTGVTDTQYF. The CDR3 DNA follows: TGTGCCAGCAGCTCTCGGACAGGGGTCACAGATACGCAGTATTTT.

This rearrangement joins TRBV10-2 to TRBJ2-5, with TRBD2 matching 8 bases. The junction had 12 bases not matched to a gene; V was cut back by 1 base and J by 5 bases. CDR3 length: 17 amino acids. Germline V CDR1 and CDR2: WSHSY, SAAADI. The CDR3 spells CASSEFPGGPSGETQYF. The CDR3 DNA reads TGCGCCAGCAGTGAGTTCCCGGGAGGGCCTTCCGGCGAGACCCAGTACTTC.

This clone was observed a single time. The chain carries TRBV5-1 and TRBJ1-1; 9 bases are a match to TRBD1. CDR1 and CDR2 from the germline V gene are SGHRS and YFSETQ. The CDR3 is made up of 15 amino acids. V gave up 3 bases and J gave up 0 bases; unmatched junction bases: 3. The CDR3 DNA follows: TGCGCCAGCAGCTACAGGGGGCGCGTGAACACTGAAGCTTTCTTT. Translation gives CASSYRGRVNTEAFF.

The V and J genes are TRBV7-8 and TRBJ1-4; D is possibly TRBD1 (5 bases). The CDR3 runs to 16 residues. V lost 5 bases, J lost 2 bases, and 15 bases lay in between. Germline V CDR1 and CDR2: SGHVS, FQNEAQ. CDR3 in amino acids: CASSQGSGLTNEKLFF. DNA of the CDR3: TGTGCCAGCAGCCAGGGTAGTGGCCTTACTAATGAAAAACTGTTTTTT.

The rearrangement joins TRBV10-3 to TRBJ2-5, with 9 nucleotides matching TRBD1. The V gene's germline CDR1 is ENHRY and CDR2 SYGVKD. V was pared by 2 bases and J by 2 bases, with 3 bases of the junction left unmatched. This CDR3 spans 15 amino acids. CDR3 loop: CAISERGQGQETQYF. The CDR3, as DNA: TGTGCCATCAGTGAGCGGGGACAGGGACAAGAGACCCAGTACTTC.

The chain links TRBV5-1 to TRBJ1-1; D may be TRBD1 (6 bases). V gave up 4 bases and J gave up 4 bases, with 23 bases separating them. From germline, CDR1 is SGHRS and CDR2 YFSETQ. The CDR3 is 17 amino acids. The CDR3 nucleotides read TGCGCCAGCAGCGATAGTCTGAACTACAGGGCGGCCACTGAAGCTTTCTTT. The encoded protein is CASSDSLNYRAATEAFF.

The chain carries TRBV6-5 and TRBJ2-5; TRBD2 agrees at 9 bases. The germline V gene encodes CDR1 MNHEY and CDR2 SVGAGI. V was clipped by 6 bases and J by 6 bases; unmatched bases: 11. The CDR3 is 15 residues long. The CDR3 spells CASSHPSGTSQTQYF. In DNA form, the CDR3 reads TGTGCCAGCAGCCACCCTAGCGGGACCTCTCAGACCCAGTACTTC.

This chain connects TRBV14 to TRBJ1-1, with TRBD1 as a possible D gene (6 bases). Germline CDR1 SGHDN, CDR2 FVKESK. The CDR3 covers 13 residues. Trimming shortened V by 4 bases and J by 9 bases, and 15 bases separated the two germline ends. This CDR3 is CASSLPGGPKAFF. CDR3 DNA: TGTGCCAGCAGCCTTCCGGGGGGCCCGAAAGCTTTCTTT.

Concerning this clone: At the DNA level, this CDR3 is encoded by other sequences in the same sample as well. CDR3 nucleotide sequence: TGCAGCGTCACAGGGGACGGCTACGAGCAGTACTTC. It is translated as CSVTGDGYEQYF. The rearrangement links TRBV29-1 to TRBJ2-7; 7 nucleotides match TRBD1. This CDR3 has 12 amino acids. Germline trimming cut 6 bases from V and 3 bases from J; bases unmatched to any gene: 5. Germline V gene data show CDR1 as SQVTM and CDR2 as ANQGSEA.

The CDR3 nucleotides are TGTGCCAGCAGTTTATCCCAGGGAAATAGAAACACCATATATTTT. Protein sequence: CASSLSQGNRNTIYF. This chain links TRBV28 with TRBJ1-3; TRBD1 is a possible D gene (5 bases). Germline V lookup: CDR1 MDHEN, CDR2 SYDVKM. V lost 1 base, J lost 5 bases, and 12 bases lay in between. The CDR3 is made up of 15 amino acids.

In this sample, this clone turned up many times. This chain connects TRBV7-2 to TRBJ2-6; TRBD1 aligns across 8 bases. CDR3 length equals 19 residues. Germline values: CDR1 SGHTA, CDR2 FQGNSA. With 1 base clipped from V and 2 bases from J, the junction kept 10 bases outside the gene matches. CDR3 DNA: TGTGCCAGCAGCTTAGGGTGGGGCAGGGGGCCTACTGGGGCCAACGTCCTGACTTTC. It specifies CASSLGWGRGPTGANVLTF.

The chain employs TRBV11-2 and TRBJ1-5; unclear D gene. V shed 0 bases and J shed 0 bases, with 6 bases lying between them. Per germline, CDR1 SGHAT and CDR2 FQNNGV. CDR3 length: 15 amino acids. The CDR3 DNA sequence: TGTGCCAGCAGCTTAGAACAATATAGCAATCAGCCCCAGCATTTT. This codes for CASSLEQYSNQPQHF.

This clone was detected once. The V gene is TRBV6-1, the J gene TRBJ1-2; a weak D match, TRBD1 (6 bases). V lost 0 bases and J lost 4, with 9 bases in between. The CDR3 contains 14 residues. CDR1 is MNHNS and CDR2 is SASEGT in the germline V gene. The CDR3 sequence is CASSEAGGAYGYTF. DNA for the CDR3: TGTGCCAGCAGTGAAGCAGGGGGGGCCTATGGCTACACCTTC.

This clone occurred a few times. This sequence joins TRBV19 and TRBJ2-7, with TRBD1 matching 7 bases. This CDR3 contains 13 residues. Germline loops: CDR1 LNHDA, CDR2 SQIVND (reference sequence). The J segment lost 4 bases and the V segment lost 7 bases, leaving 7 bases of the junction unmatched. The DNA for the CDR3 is TGTGCCAGTACCGACAGGGAAGGTTACGAGCAGTACTTC. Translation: CASTDREGYEQYF.

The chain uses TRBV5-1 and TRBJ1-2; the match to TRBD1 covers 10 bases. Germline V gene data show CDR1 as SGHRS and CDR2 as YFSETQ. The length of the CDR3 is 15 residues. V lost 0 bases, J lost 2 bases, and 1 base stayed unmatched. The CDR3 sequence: CASSLAGQGNYGYTF. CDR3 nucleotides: TGCGCCAGCAGCTTGGCGGGACAGGGGAACTATGGCTACACCTTC.

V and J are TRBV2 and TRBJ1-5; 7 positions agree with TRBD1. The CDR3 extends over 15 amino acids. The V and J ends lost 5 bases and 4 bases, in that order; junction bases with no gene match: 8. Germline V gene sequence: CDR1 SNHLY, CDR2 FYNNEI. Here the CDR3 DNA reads TGTGCCAGCAGTCCGACAGGGTTTAGGAATCAGCCCCAGCATTTT. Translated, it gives CASSPTGFRNQPQHF.

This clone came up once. The CDR3 DNA reads as TGTGCCAGCAGCACCAACTATCCCCGGACAGGGGCGTTAACTGAAGCTTTCTTT. Residues: CASSTNYPRTGALTEAFF. The chain couples TRBV5-6 to TRBJ1-1, with TRBD1 identical over 9 bases. Germline V gene sequence: CDR1 SGHDT, CDR2 YYEEEE. J gave up 5 bases and V 4 bases, and 18 bases lay outside the gene matches. The CDR3 is 18 amino acids.